The sequence of this TCR beta chain was determined in a study of T cell responses to AZD1222 COVID-19 vaccine. Findings and caveats of the study: Donors were chiefly white British, with a greater number of females, and clonal diversity was perhaps underestimated.

Concerning this clone: Its target is not known.

TCRdb's table, derived via immunoSEQ multiplex PCR, lists solely in-frame clones and lacks some. This table holds about 200,000 clones, more than 90% found once. Deletions cut 4 bases from V and 4 bases from J, with 30 bases between. Germline assignment: CDR1 SGDLS and CDR2 YYNGEE. There are 20 residues in the CDR3. V usage is TRBV9 and J usage is TRBJ2-1; perhaps D is TRBD1 or TRBD2 (5 bases each). The sequence came from an adult who received the MenACWY meningococcal vaccine as a control. The material sequenced was peripheral blood, taken 28 days after the second dose of the MenACWY control vaccine. CDR3 region: CASSPRLSRPTSGAYNEQFF. CDR3 nucleotides: TGTGCCAGCAGCCCGCGACTTTCGAGACCGACGTCCGGGGCATACAATGAGCAGTTCTTC.